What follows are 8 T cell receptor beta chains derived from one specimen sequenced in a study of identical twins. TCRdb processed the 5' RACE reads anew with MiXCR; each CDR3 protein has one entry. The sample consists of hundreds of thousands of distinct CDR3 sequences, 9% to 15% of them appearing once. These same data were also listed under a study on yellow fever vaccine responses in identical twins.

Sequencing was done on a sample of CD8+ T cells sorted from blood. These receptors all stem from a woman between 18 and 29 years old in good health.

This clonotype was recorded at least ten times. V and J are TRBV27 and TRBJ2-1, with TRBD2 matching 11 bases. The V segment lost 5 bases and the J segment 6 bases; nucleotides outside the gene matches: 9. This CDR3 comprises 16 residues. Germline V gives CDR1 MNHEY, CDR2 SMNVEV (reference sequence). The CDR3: CASSPLAGGGFNEQFF. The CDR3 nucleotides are TGTGCCAGCAGTCCCCTAGCGGGAGGTGGGTTCAATGAGCAGTTCTTC.

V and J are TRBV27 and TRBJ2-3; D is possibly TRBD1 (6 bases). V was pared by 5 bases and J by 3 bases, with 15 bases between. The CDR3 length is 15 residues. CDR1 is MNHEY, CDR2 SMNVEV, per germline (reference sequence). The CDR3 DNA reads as TGTGCCAGCAGTAACAGGGCCAGGGCGACAGATACGCAGTATTTT. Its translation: CASSNRARATDTQYF.

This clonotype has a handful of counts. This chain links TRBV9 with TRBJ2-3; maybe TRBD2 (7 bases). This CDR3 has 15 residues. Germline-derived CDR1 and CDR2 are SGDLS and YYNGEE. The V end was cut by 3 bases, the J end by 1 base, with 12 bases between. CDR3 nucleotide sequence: TGTGCCAGCAGCGCCGGCGGGGGCCGCACAGATACGCAGTATTTT. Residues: CASSAGGGRTDTQYF.

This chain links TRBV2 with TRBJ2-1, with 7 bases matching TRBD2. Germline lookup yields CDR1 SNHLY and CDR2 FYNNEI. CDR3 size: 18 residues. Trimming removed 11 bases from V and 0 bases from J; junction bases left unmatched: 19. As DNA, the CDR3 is TGTGCCTGCTGTTTAGCGCGGTCTAGCGGCAGCTCCTACAATGAGCAGTTCTTC. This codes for CACCLARSSGSSYNEQFF. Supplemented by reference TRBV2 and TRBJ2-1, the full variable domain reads EPEVTQTPSHQVTQMGQEVILRCVPISNHLYFYWYRQILGQKVEFLVSFYNNEISEKSEIFDDQFSVERPDGSNFTLKIRSTKLEDSAMYFCACCLARSSGSSYNEQFFGPGTRLTVL.

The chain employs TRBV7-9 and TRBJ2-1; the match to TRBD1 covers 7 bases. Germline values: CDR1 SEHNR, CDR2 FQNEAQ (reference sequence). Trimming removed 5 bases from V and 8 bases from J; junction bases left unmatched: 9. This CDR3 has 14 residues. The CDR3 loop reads CASSEGLQGDEQFF. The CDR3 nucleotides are TGTGCCAGCAGCGAGGGGCTGCAGGGGGATGAGCAGTTCTTC.

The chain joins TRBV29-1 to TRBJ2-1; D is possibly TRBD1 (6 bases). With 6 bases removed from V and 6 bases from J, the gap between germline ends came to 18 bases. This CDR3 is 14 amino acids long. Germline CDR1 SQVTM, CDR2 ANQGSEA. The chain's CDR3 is CSVGRAGALNEQFF. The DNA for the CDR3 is TGCAGCGTGGGCCGCGCAGGGGCCCTCAATGAGCAGTTCTTC.

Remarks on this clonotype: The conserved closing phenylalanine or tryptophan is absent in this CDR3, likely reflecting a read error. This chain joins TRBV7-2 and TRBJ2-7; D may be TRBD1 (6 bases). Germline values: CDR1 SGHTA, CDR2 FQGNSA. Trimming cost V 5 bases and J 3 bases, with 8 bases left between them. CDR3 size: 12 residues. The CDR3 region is CASSATGYEQYI. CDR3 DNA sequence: TGTGCCAGCAGCGCGACAGGCTACGAGCAGTACATC.

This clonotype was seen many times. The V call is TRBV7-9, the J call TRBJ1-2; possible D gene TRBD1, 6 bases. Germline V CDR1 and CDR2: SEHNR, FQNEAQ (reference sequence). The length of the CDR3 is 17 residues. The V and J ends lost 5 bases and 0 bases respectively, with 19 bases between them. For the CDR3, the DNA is TGTGCCAGCAGCATTTACACGACAGGCTCCCCTAACTATGGCTACACCTTC. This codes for CASSIYTTGSPNYGYTF.